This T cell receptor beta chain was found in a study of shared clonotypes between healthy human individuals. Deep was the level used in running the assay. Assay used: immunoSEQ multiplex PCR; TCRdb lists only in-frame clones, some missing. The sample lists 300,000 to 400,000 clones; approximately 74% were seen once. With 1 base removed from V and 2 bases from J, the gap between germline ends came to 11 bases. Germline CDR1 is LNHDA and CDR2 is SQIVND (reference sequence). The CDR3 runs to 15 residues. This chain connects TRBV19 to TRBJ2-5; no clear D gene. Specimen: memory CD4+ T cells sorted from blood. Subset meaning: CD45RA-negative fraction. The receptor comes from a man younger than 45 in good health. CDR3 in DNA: TGTGCCAGTAGTATAGGTCCAACGAATCAAGAGACCCAGTACTTC. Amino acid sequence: CASSIGPTNQETQYF.